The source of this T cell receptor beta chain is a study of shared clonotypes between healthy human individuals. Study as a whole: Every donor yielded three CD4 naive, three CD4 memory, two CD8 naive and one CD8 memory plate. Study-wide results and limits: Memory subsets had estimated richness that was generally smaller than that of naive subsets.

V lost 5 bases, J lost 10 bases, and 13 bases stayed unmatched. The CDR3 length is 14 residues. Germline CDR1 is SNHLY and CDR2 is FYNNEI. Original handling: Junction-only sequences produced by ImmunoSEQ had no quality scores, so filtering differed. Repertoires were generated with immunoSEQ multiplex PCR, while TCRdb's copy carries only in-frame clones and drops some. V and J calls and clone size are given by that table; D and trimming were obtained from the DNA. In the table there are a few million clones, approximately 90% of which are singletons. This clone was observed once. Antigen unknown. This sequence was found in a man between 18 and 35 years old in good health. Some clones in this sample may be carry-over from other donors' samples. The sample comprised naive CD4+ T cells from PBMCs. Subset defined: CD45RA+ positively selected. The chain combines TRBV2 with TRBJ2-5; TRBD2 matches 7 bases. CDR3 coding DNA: TGTGCCAGCAGTCTAGAGACTAGCCCCTCAATCCAGTACTTC. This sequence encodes CASSLETSPSIQYF. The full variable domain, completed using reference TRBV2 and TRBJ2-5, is EPEVTQTPSHQVTQMGQEVILRCVPISNHLYFYWYRQILGQKVEFLVSFYNNEISEKSEIFDDQFSVERPDGSNFTLKIRSTKLEDSAMYFCASSLETSPSIQYFGPGTRLLVL.